Listed here are 17 T cell receptor beta chains from one sample, sequenced in a study of identical twins. A single record per CDR3 protein comes from TCRdb applying MiXCR to the 5' RACE reads. The sample contains hundreds of thousands of distinct CDR3 sequences, 15% to 20% of which appear only once. The sample also formed part of further work on T cells expressing NK-cell markers.

The sample comprised PBMCs. The receptors were sampled from a woman younger than 30 in good health.

The chain has TRBV10-3 and TRBJ2-3; 8 positions agree with TRBD2. This CDR3 has 15 amino acids. V lost 6 bases, J lost 2 bases, and 7 bases stayed unmatched. Per the germline V gene, CDR1 is ENHRY and CDR2 is SYGVKD. The CDR3 DNA follows: TGTGCCATCAGGACGGGACTAGAGATCACAGATACGCAGTATTTT. Protein sequence: CAIRTGLEITDTQYF.

This clonotype was seen only a few times. The chain is built from TRBV9 and TRBJ2-1; D call uncertain. V lost 0 bases and J 0 bases, leaving 13 bases between the germline ends. Germline CDR1 is SGDLS and CDR2 is YYNGEE. The CDR3 is made up of 17 amino acids. This CDR3 reads CASSVDRSSSSYNEQFF. The CDR3 DNA reads TGTGCCAGCAGCGTAGACCGATCTTCCAGCTCCTACAATGAGCAGTTCTTC. The full variable domain, rest sourced from reference TRBV9 and TRBJ2-1, is DSGVTQTPKHLITATGQRVTLRCSPRSGDLSVYWYQQSLDQGLQFLIQYYNGEERAKGNILERFSAQQFPDLHSELNLSSLELGDSALYFCASSVDRSSSSYNEQFFGPGTRLTVL.

The V call is TRBV6-5, the J call TRBJ2-7, with TRBD2 identical over 8 bases. V trimming: 4 bases; J trimming: 0 bases; junction bases outside the gene matches: 11. The length of the CDR3 is 17 residues. Germline V lookup: CDR1 MNHEY, CDR2 SVGAGI. The DNA for the CDR3 is TGTGCCAGCAGTTTGACGGAACTAGCGGCGGACTCCTACGAGCAGTACTTC. Its protein product is CASSLTELAADSYEQYF.

The chain is built from TRBV10-3 and TRBJ2-7; D is perhaps TRBD2 (6 bases). The CDR3 totals 12 residues. The V and J ends lost 6 bases and 5 bases respectively, with 11 bases between them. From germline, CDR1 is ENHRY and CDR2 SYGVKD. In DNA, the CDR3 is TGTGCCATCAGCGGACTAAGGAACGAGCAGTACTTC. Translating gives CAISGLRNEQYF.

This clonotype appeared a few times. The CDR3, as DNA: TGCAGTGCTGCCAGGGTGAACAATGAGCAGTTCTTC. Amino acid sequence: CSAARVNNEQFF. The chain carries TRBV20-1 and TRBJ2-1; the D gene is possibly TRBD1 (5 bases). Germline CDR1 reads DFQATT; CDR2 reads SNEGSKA (reference sequence). Trimming removed 5 bases from V and 5 bases from J, with 10 bases in between. The CDR3 is 12 residues long.

This chain connects TRBV11-1 to TRBJ1-5, with 7 positions matching TRBD1. Germline-derived CDR1 and CDR2 are SGHAT and FQDESV (reference sequence). The CDR3 has 18 residues. Trimming took 5 bases from V and 2 from J; bases not matched to a gene: 15. DNA of the CDR3: TGTGCCAGCAGCCAAACTGGGGACAGACAGGGCCGCAATCAGCCCCAGCATTTT. It translates to CASSQTGDRQGRNQPQHF. Supplemented by reference TRBV11-1 and TRBJ1-5, the full variable domain reads EAEVAQSPRYKITEKSQAVAFWCDPISGHATLYWYRQILGQGPELLVQFQDESVVDDSQLPKDRFSAERLKGVDSTLKIQPAELGDSAMYLCASSQTGDRQGRNQPQHFGDGTRLSIL.

The rearrangement links TRBV5-1 to TRBJ2-3; 10 bases match TRBD2. There are 16 residues in the CDR3. V lost 7 bases, J lost 1 base, and 9 bases stayed unmatched. Per the germline V gene, CDR1 is SGHRS and CDR2 is YFSETQ. Here the CDR3 DNA reads TGCGCCAGCCGAGCGGGGGGGCCTAGCGGCACAGATACGCAGTATTTT. Encoded protein: CASRAGGPSGTDTQYF.

This clonotype was seen a handful of times. This chain links TRBV6-1 with TRBJ2-7; possibly TRBD2 for D (5 bases). Deletions cut 6 bases from V and 3 bases from J, with 15 bases between. The germline V gene encodes CDR1 MNHNS and CDR2 SASEGT. The CDR3 sequence is 14 residues long. In DNA, the CDR3 is TGTGCCAGCAGAGGAGGAAGTTGGCTCTACGAGCAGTACTTC. It codes for CASRGGSWLYEQYF.

V usage is TRBV5-5 and J usage is TRBJ2-5; no clear D. This CDR3 comprises 12 residues. The germline CDR1 and CDR2 sequences are SGHKS and YYEKEE (reference sequence). Trimming removed 8 bases from V and 5 bases from J, with 13 bases in between. The DNA for the CDR3 is TGTGCCAGGGGCCTTCTGCCGGAGACCCAGTACTTC. This encodes CARGLLPETQYF.

The genes are TRBV12-3 or TRBV12-4 and TRBJ2-1; no clear D. Trimming stripped 6 bases from V and 0 bases from J, with 18 bases between. The CDR3 has 17 amino acids. CDR3 in DNA: TGTGCCAGCAGCCCCCCTCCAGGCGCGAGCTCCTACAATGAGCAGTTCTTC. It encodes CASSPPPGASSYNEQFF.

This clonotype was seen a handful of times. The chain employs TRBV20-1 and TRBJ2-3; no definite D call. There are 14 residues in the CDR3. CDR1 and CDR2 (germline): DFQATT, SNEGSKA (reference sequence). Trimming pared 0 bases from V and 5 bases from J, leaving 12 bases between. The CDR3 nucleotides read TGCAGTGCTAGAGATTGGGGTAGTCAAGATACGCAGTATTTT. Translating it yields CSARDWGSQDTQYF.

This clonotype was counted between two and nine times. This chain joins TRBV5-1 and TRBJ1-1; D may be TRBD1 (6 bases). The CDR3 is 15 residues long. V was cut by 4 bases and J by 1 base, with 14 bases left in between. Germline CDR1 reads SGHRS; CDR2 reads YFSETQ. The CDR3, as DNA: TGCGCCAGCAGCACCAGGGGCGAGGGGAACACTGAAGCTTTCTTT. It yields the protein CASSTRGEGNTEAFF.

The chain combines TRBV12-3 or TRBV12-4 with TRBJ1-3; D possibly corresponds to TRBD1 (5 bases). The V gene lost 5 bases and the J gene lost 7 bases, with 15 bases spanning the gap. This CDR3 has 14 residues. CDR3 sequence reads: CASSRFGGLNTIYF. For the CDR3, the DNA is TGTGCCAGCAGTAGGTTCGGGGGTTTGAACACCATATATTTT.

This clonotype was seen a handful of times. The chain employs TRBV6-5 and TRBJ2-7; weak D call: TRBD2 (6 bases). The CDR3 sequence is 11 residues long. Germline-derived CDR1 and CDR2 are MNHEY and SVGAGI. The V end lost 9 bases, the J end lost 5 bases, and 11 bases lay between the germline ends. The CDR3 region has the DNA TGTGCCAGTTCGGGGGACGACGAGCAGTACTTC. Its translation is CASSGDDEQYF.

This clonotype was counted between two and nine times. This rearrangement joins TRBV6-1 to TRBJ2-7, with 7 bases lining up with TRBD1. Germline values: CDR1 MNHNS, CDR2 SASEGT. This CDR3 has 16 amino acids. J was trimmed by 2 bases and V by 4 bases; bases with no gene match: 11. This chain's CDR3 is CASSVPGYRGTYEQYF. Written as DNA, the CDR3 is TGTGCCAGCAGTGTACCCGGTTACAGGGGAACCTACGAGCAGTACTTC.

The rearrangement joins TRBV7-2 to TRBJ1-5; D remains ambiguous. The CDR3 has 14 amino acids. Germline V gene data show CDR1 as SGHTA and CDR2 as FQGNSA. The V end was cut by 3 bases, the J end by 9 bases, with 15 bases between. In nucleotides, the CDR3 is TGTGCCAGCAGCTTGACTGGAGGGAGAACGCCCCAGCATTTT. It encodes CASSLTGGRTPQHF.

The rearrangement joins TRBV6-5 to TRBJ1-1; D is unclear. V lost 4 bases, J lost 4 bases, and 13 bases lay in between. The germline gives CDR1 MNHEY, CDR2 SVGAGI. The CDR3 length is 14 residues. The CDR3 sequence is CASSSADGFTEAFF. The CDR3 DNA sequence: TGTGCCAGCAGTTCAGCGGACGGATTCACTGAAGCTTTCTTT.